This TCR beta chain was captured by sequencing in a study of cytomegalovirus exposure and HLA in healthy donors. The wider study: Membership in the Caucasian-associated ancestry cluster was found for 75% to 85% of 350 to 450 genotyped donors. Broader study findings: HLA alleles showed associations with roughly 17,000 TCR beta sequences in a later analysis, at a 0.05 false discovery rate. In the analysis, some V segments, TRBV6-2 and TRBV6-3 included, were excluded as indistinguishable.

This clone was seen only once. The antigen remains undetermined. Amplification used 60 Vbeta primers and 13 Jbeta primers. Sequenced by immunoSEQ multiplex PCR; TCRdb stores in-frame clones only, minus some. The sample contains roughly 100,000 clones, around 86% of which appear only once. J was trimmed by 4 bases and V by 4 bases; bases with no gene match: 0. The CDR3 has 13 amino acids. Per germline, CDR1 MNHNS and CDR2 SASEGT. V usage is TRBV6-1 and J usage is TRBJ1-2; 10 bases are shared with TRBD1. This receptor was taken from a female donor in good health and CMV-seropositive. The sequenced material came from PBMCs. CDR3 DNA: TGTGCCAGCAGTGGGACAGGGGGCTATGGCTACACCTTC. As protein: CASSGTGGYGYTF.